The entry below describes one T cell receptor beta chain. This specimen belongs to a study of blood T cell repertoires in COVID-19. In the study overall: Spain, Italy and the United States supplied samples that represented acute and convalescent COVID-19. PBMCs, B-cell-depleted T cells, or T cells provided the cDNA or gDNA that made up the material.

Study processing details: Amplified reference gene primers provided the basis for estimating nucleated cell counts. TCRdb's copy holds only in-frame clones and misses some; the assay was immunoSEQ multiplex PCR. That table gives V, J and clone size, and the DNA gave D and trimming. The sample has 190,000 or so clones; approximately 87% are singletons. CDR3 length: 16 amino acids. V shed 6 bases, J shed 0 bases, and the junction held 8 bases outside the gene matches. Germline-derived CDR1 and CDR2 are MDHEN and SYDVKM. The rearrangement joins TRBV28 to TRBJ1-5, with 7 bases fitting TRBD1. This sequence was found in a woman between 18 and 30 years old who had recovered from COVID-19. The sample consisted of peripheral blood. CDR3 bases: TGTGCCAGCAGACCCACAGGGGACCATAGCAATCAGCCCCAGCATTTT. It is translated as CASRPTGDHSNQPQHF.